This T cell receptor beta chain emerged from a study of blood T cell repertoires in COVID-19. Overall study: Spain, Italy and the United States supplied samples that represented acute and convalescent COVID-19. PBMCs, B-cell-depleted T cells, or T cells provided the cDNA or gDNA that made up the material.

Authors' methods: Amplification from reference gene primers served as the basis for estimated nucleated cell counts. Method: immunoSEQ multiplex PCR; TCRdb's copy keeps in-frame clones and lacks some. D and trimming come from the DNA, and the V and J calls and clone size come from that table. Of hundreds of thousands of clones detected, 87% appear once; the ten largest clones hold under 4%. In germline, CDR1 is SGHRS, CDR2 YFSETQ. Between the trimmed V and J ends, which lost 5 bases and 2 bases, there was a span of 5 bases. The CDR3 is made up of 11 amino acids. This receptor was obtained from a man aged 18 to 35 with active or convalescent COVID-19. The rearrangement uses TRBV5-1 and TRBJ2-7; D remains ambiguous. Sequencing was performed on peripheral blood. The CDR3 sequence: CASRSAYEQYF. The CDR3 bases are TGCGCCAGCAGGTCAGCCTACGAGCAGTACTTC.